Below, 24 T cell receptor beta chains from the same sample are listed, as sequenced in a study of T cells in women clearing cervical HPV infection. Produced via immunoSEQ multiplex PCR; TCRdb's table is partial and in-frame only. The sample data list some 16,000 clones. Sample: blood buffy coat. These TCRs come from a woman between 18 and 69 years old with a cervical HPV16 infection that either progressed to CIN3+ or cleared (not recorded which).

The part of the CDR3 DNA that was read is TGCAGTGCCGCGCAGGGGGCGGTGAGTACTGAA. Its translation is CSAAQGAVSTE. The whole CDR3 reads CSAAQGAVSTEAFF. The V gene is TRBV20-1, the J gene TRBJ1-1, with 8 bases lining up with TRBD1. The CDR3 end is not reached by the read, which stops 3 residues before it; the germline J gene fills it in. The CDR3 contains 14 residues. V lost 6 bases, J lost 5 bases, and 11 bases stayed unmatched. Germline V gene sequence: CDR1 DFQATT, CDR2 SNEGSKA (reference sequence).

To note about this clone: The CDR3 is cut off 3 residues early in the read; its end comes from the germline J gene. The chain links TRBV23-1 to TRBJ2-2, with a weak D call TRBD1 (5 bases). TRBV23-1 is marked as an open reading frame, function uncertain. This CDR3 has 18 amino acids. V was clipped by 1 base and J by 1 base, with 16 bases between them. The sequenced part of the CDR3 DNA is TGCGCCAGCAGTCAATGGACACACCTAAGGCAGAACACCGGGGAG. Its protein is CASSQWTHLRQNTGE. The full CDR3 reads CASSQWTHLRQNTGELFF.

CDR3 amino acids: CASISDRINNEQFF. Incomplete CDR3 DNA: TGTGCCAGCATCTCCGACAGGATTAACAATGAG. The chain links TRBV2 to TRBJ2-1; tentative D call: TRBD1 (6 bases). Read coverage stops 3 residues before the CDR3 terminus; the germline J gene supplies the remainder. The CDR3 extends over 14 amino acids. The germline V and J ends were trimmed by 7 bases and 5 bases, with 15 bases remaining between them. Germline V lookup: CDR1 SNHLY, CDR2 FYNNEI.

Note on this clone: The CDR3 end lies 3 residues beyond the end of the read and is filled in from the germline J gene. This chain uses TRBV4-1 with TRBJ1-2; weak D call: TRBD1 (5 bases). Germline V gene lookup returns CDR1 MGHRA and CDR2 YSYEKL. The CDR3 covers 13 residues. V was shortened by 5 bases and J by 7 bases, with 14 bases between the two germline ends. The chain's CDR3 is CASSLTSGFGYTF. Incomplete CDR3 DNA: TGCGCCAGCAGCTTAACGTCAGGGTTTGGC.

A remark on this clone: The read comes to an end 3 residues before the CDR3 does, leaving the germline J gene to fill in the end. This chain links TRBV6-2 or TRBV6-3 with TRBJ1-6, with 10 bases identical to TRBD1. V lost 6 bases to trimming and J lost 4 bases; unmatched junction nucleotides: 3. This CDR3 is built from 15 residues. The germline CDR1 and CDR2 sequences are MNHEY and SVGEGT. This chain's CDR3 is CASSTGQGYNSPLHF. CDR3 bases read: TGTGCCAGCAGCACGGGACAGGGGTATAATTCACCC.

Turning to this clone: The missing CDR3 end, 3 residues past where the read stops, is filled in from the germline J gene. The V call is TRBV12-3 or TRBV12-4, the J call TRBJ2-3, with TRBD1 identical over 7 bases. With 6 bases clipped from V and 0 bases from J, the junction kept 9 bases outside the gene matches. CDR3 length equals 16 residues. Here the CDR3 reads CASRITGRGSTDTQYF. The covered CDR3 bases are TGTGCCAGCAGAATTACCGGCAGGGGGAGCACAGATACG.

Regarding this clone: Sequencing ends 3 residues short of the CDR3 end; the germline J gene provides the rest. V is TRBV4-2 and J is TRBJ1-5, with D possibly being TRBD1 (5 bases). The CDR3 is 15 amino acids. Germline V gives CDR1 LGHNA, CDR2 YNFKEQ. The V end lost 1 base, the J end lost 5 bases, and 12 bases lay between the germline ends. The part of the CDR3 DNA that was read is TGTGCCAGCAGCCAAGGAGTGGGGCAAGATCAGCCC. Protein sequence: CASSQGVGQDQP. The entire CDR3 sequence reads CASSQGVGQDQPQHF.

Details on this clone: The CDR3 is cut off 3 residues early in the read; its end comes from the germline J gene. The V gene is TRBV6-2 or TRBV6-3, the J gene TRBJ1-2, with TRBD1 matching 12 bases. The trim removed 5 bases at V and 4 bases at J, leaving 5 bases unmatched. The CDR3 runs 15 residues. In germline, CDR1 is MNHEY, CDR2 SVGEGT. The part of the CDR3 DNA that was read is TGTGCCAGCAGTCCCGGGACAGGGGGCGGCTATGGC. This translates into CASSPGTGGGYG. The complete CDR3 sequence is CASSPGTGGGYGYTF.

A remark on this clone: From the germline J gene comes the end of the CDR3, since the read stops 3 residues before it. This chain joins TRBV7-6 and TRBJ2-5, with a possible D match to TRBD1 (6 bases). From germline, CDR1 is SGHVS and CDR2 FNYEAQ. This CDR3 contains 11 residues. V was cut by 5 bases and J by 5 bases, with 6 bases left in between. The CDR3 reads CASSTGETQYF. Partial CDR3 DNA: TGTGCCAGCAGCACAGGGGAGACC.

A note on this clone: Coverage ceases 3 residues before the CDR3 finishes, and the germline J gene fills in the end. The genes are TRBV19 and TRBJ2-7; D possibly corresponds to TRBD2 (6 bases). V was clipped by 5 bases and J by 0 bases, with 14 bases between them. This CDR3 comprises 15 residues. Per the germline V gene, CDR1 is LNHDA and CDR2 is SQIVND (reference sequence). The CDR3 DNA, read in part, is TGTGCCAGTAGTCCCGGCGGGGCCCCCTCCTACGAG. This codes for CASSPGGAPSYE. The whole CDR3 reads CASSPGGAPSYEQYF.

Its frequency marks this clone as medium-sized. The CDR3 end lies 3 residues beyond the end of the read and is filled in from the germline J gene. The rearrangement links TRBV20-1 to TRBJ1-2, with 8 bases lining up with TRBD1. Trimming took 2 bases from V and 5 from J; bases not matched to a gene: 10. Germline V gives CDR1 DFQATT, CDR2 SNEGSKA (reference sequence). This CDR3 spans 15 amino acids. This chain's CDR3 is CSARNTDRVGYGYTF. The part of the CDR3 DNA that was read is TGCAGTGCTAGAAACACGGACAGGGTGGGGTATGGC.

On this clone itself: The read ends 3 residues early relative to the CDR3; the germline J gene fills the gap. The chain links TRBV11-2 to TRBJ2-7; 7 bases are a match to TRBD2. V shed 4 bases and J 3 bases; nucleotides not matched to a gene: 6. CDR3 length: 14 residues. Germline CDR1 SGHAT, CDR2 FQNNGV. CDR3 in amino acids: CASSSARGNYEQYF. CDR3 bases read: TGTGCCAGCAGCTCAGCGCGGGGGAACTACGAG.

This clone counts as large by frequency. Read sequence stops 3 residues before the CDR3 end, and the germline J gene provides the missing end. The sample holds other DNA sequences that translate to the same CDR3. The chain links TRBV2 to TRBJ2-3; D is unresolved. In germline, CDR1 is SNHLY, CDR2 FYNNEI. The length of the CDR3 is 12 residues. Between the trimmed V and J ends, which lost 5 bases and 3 bases, there was a span of 6 bases. The CDR3 loop reads CASSLETDTQYF. The DNA read from the CDR3 is TGTGCCAGCAGTCTAGAAACAGATACG. Filled out from reference TRBV2 and TRBJ2-3, the complete variable domain reads EPEVTQTPSHQVTQMGQEVILRCVPISNHLYFYWYRQILGQKVEFLVSFYNNEISEKSEIFDDQFSVERPDGSNFTLKIRSTKLEDSAMYFCASSLETDTQYFGPGTRLTVL.

As regards this clone: One end of the junction fails to match germline, which may point to a read error. The CDR3 end lies 3 residues beyond the end of the read and is filled in from the germline J gene. This sequence joins TRBV5-1 and TRBJ1-1; D unclear. The CDR3 has 14 residues. CDR1 and CDR2 (germline): SGHRS, YFSETQ. The CDR3 reads CATSDSFLNTEAFF. The part of the CDR3 DNA that was read is TGCGCCACCAGCGACTCATTCTTGAACACTGAA.

About this clone itself: The CDR3 end falls 3 residues outside the read, so it is completed with the germline J gene. This chain joins TRBV4-2 and TRBJ1-5; D is ambiguous. The V end lost 0 bases, the J end lost 4 bases, and 7 bases lay between the germline ends. The CDR3 contains 14 residues. The germline V gene encodes CDR1 LGHNA and CDR2 YNFKEQ. The CDR3 sequence: CASSQDSVNQPQHF. The CDR3 DNA, read in part, is TGTGCCAGCAGCCAAGACAGTGTTAATCAGCCC.

A remark on this clone: The read ends 3 residues shy of where the CDR3 ends; the end is completed using the germline J gene. V gene TRBV20-1 combines with J gene TRBJ1-1; the D is unclear. The CDR3 contains 15 residues. CDR1 DFQATT and CDR2 SNEGSKA come from the germline V gene (reference sequence). The V gene lost 3 bases and the J gene lost 2 bases, with 16 bases spanning the gap. CDR3 residues: CSAREGTLINTEAFF. CDR3 DNA, as far as it was read: TGCAGTGCTAGGGAGGGTACTCTAATAAACACTGAA.

Concerning this clone: The read is 3 residues too short to cover the CDR3 end, so that end is filled in from the germline J gene. The V gene is TRBV2, the J gene TRBJ2-3; D is undetermined. The V end lost 3 bases, the J end lost 5 bases, and 9 bases lay between the germline ends. The CDR3 contains 13 residues. Germline V lookup: CDR1 SNHLY, CDR2 FYNNEI. CDR3 DNA, as far as it was read: TGTGCCAGCAGTGACAGGTTCGGAGATACG. This codes for CASSDRFGDT. The CDR3 reads in full as CASSDRFGDTQYF.

A note on this clone: The read finishes 3 residues shy of the CDR3 end, and the germline J gene is used to complete it. The rearrangement links TRBV29-1 to TRBJ2-5, with 9 bases identical to TRBD1. The CDR3 covers 13 residues. Germline lookup yields CDR1 SQVTM and CDR2 ANQGSEA. The junction had 7 bases not matched to a gene; V was cut back by 7 bases and J by 4 bases. CDR3 DNA, as far as it was read: TGCAGCGCTTACAGGGGGCGCAGAGAGACC. Encoded protein: CSAYRGRRET. The whole CDR3 sequence is CSAYRGRRETQYF.

Points on this clone: The read ends 3 residues early relative to the CDR3; the germline J gene fills the gap. The chain carries TRBV2 and TRBJ1-3; D remains ambiguous. Trimming pared 4 bases from V and 0 bases from J, leaving 10 bases between. Germline CDR1 is SNHLY and CDR2 is FYNNEI. The CDR3 sequence is 15 residues long. Incomplete CDR3 DNA: TGTGCCAGCAGTGTTGGCGGATACTCTGGAAACACC. The encoded protein is CASSVGGYSGNT. The entire CDR3 protein reads CASSVGGYSGNTIYF.

For this clone: The read is 3 residues too short to cover the CDR3 end, so that end is filled in from the germline J gene. The V gene is TRBV29-1, the J gene TRBJ1-6; 8 bases line up with TRBD1. This CDR3 spans 13 amino acids. Unmatched junction bases numbered 4, after V lost 6 bases and J lost 6 bases. CDR1 and CDR2 from the germline V gene are SQVTM and ANQGSEA. The CDR3 here is CSVQGAGNSPLHF. The CDR3 DNA, read in part, is TGCAGCGTCCAGGGGGCTGGTAATTCACCC.

Note on this clone: The read comes to an end 3 residues before the CDR3 does, leaving the germline J gene to fill in the end. This chain uses TRBV18 with TRBJ1-2; D may be TRBD1 (5 bases). The CDR3 is made up of 14 amino acids. Germline V CDR1 and CDR2: KGHSH, LQKENI. V lost 3 bases and J lost 1, with 9 bases in between. The part of the CDR3 DNA that was read is TGTGCCAGCTCACCCAGGGTGATTAACTATGGC. It codes for CASSPRVINYG. The whole CDR3 region reads CASSPRVINYGYTF.

Comments on this clone: The CDR3 end lies 3 residues beyond the end of the read and is filled in from the germline J gene. This chain uses TRBV7-6 with TRBJ1-6, with D hard to call. The CDR3 extends over 15 amino acids. The germline V gene has CDR1 SGHVS and CDR2 FNYEAQ. V dropped 2 bases and J dropped 7 bases, with 12 bases sitting between them. CDR3 bases read: TGTGCCAGCAGCTTACAGGCGAGGAAGAATTCACCC. Translation: CASSLQARKNSP. The complete CDR3 protein is CASSLQARKNSPLHF.

With respect to this clone: The read finishes 3 residues shy of the CDR3 end, and the germline J gene is used to complete it. V usage is TRBV5-4 and J usage is TRBJ1-5, with D unresolved. The CDR3 is made up of 12 amino acids. From germline, CDR1 is SGHNT and CDR2 YYREEE (reference sequence). Trimming took 3 bases from V and 4 from J, leaving 5 bases between them. CDR3 DNA (partial): TGTGCCAGCAGCTCCCCTAATCAGCCC. Amino acid sequence: CASSSPNQP. The CDR3, in full, reads CASSSPNQPQHF. The whole variable domain, filled in from reference TRBV5-4 and TRBJ1-5, reads ETGVTQSPTHLIKTRGQQVTLRCSSQSGHNTVSWYQQALGQGPQFIFQYYREEENGRGNFPPRFSGLQFPNYSSELNVNALELDDSALYLCASSSPNQPQHFGDGTRLSIL.

The CDR3 DNA, read in part, is TGTGCCTGGAGTTTCACAGGGGCGCACACC. Translating gives CAWSFTGAHT. The whole CDR3 reads CAWSFTGAHTIYF. The chain is built from TRBV30 and TRBJ1-3; 7 nucleotides align to TRBD1. The read terminates 3 residues ahead of where the CDR3 ends, so the germline J gene completes it. The J segment lost 8 bases and the V segment lost 2 bases, leaving 6 bases of the junction unmatched. Looked up from germline, CDR1 is GTSNPN and CDR2 is SVGIG (reference sequence). The CDR3 runs 13 residues.